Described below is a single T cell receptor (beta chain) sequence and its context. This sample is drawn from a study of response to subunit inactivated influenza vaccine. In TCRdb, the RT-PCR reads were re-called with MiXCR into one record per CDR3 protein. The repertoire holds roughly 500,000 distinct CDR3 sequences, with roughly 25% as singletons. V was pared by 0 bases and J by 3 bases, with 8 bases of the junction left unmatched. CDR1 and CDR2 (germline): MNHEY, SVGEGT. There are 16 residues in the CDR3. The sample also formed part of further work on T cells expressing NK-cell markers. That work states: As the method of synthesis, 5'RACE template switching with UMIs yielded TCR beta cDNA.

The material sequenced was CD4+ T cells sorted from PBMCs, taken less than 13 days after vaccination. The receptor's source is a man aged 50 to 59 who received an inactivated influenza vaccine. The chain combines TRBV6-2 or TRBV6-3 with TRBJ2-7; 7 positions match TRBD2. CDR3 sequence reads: CASSYSGLGVHYEQYF. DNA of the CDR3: TGTGCCAGCAGTTACTCCGGACTAGGCGTCCACTACGAGCAGTACTTC.